This entry is about one T cell receptor beta chain. This entry belongs to a study of cytomegalovirus exposure and HLA in healthy donors. The CDR3 runs 14 residues. Per germline, CDR1 SGHRS and CDR2 YFSETQ. Losses at the gene ends were 4 bases for V and 2 bases for J; bases not matched to a gene: 4. Vbeta (60) and Jbeta (13) primers were used in the PCR. The repertoire was sequenced with immunoSEQ multiplex PCR; TCRdb's copy has only in-frame clones and lacks some. The data contain about 150,000 clones, 60% to 80% of them singletons. V usage is TRBV5-1 and J usage is TRBJ1-2; 8 positions match TRBD1. The origin of this receptor is a woman aged 45-65 years in good health and CMV-seropositive. The sequenced material came from PBMCs. The CDR3 region is CASSPGGSNYGYTF. The CDR3 DNA sequence: TGCGCCAGCAGCCCAGGGGGCTCCAACTATGGCTACACCTTC. Using reference TRBV5-1 and TRBJ1-2 for the parts outside the CDR3, the full variable domain is KAGVTQTPRYLIKTRGQQVTLSCSPISGHRSVSWYQQTPGQGLQFLFEYFSETQRNKGNFPGRFSGRQFSNSRSEMNVSTLELGDSALYLCASSPGGSNYGYTFGSGTRLTVV.